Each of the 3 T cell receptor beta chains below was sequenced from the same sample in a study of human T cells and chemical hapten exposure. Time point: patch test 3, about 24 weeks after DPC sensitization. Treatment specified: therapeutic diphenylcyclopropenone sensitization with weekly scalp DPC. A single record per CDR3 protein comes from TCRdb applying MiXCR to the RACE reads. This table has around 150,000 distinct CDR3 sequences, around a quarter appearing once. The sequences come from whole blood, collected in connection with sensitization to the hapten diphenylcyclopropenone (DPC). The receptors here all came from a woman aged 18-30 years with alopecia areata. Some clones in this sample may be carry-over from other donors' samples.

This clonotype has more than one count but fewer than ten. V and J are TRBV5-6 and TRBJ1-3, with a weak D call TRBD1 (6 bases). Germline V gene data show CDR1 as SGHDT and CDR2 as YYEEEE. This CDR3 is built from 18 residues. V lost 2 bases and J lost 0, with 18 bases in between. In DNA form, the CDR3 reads TGTGCCAGCAGCTTTAAATGGGGACAAACGAGCTCTGGAAACACCATATATTTT. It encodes CASSFKWGQTSSGNTIYF.

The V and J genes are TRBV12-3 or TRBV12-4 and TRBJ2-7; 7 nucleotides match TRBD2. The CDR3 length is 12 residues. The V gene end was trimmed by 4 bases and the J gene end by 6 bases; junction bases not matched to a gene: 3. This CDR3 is CASSWGGVEQYF. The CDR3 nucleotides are TGTGCCAGCAGTTGGGGGGGGGTCGAGCAGTACTTC.

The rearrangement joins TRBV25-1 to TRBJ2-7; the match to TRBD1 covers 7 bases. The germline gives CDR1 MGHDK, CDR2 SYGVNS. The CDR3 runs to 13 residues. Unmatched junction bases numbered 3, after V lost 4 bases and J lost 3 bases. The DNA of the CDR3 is TGTGCCAGCAGTGTTACAGGGGTCTACGAGCAGTACTTC. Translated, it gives CASSVTGVYEQYF.